Presented here are 20 T cell receptor beta chains from one specimen sequenced in a study of T cells after yellow fever vaccination. TCRdb re-called the 5' RACE reads with MiXCR, one entry per CDR3 protein. The repertoire holds fewer than 400,000 distinct CDR3 sequences, with more than 5.5% as singletons. Specimen: PBMCs, collected 5 days after the yellow fever booster vaccination. Source of these receptors: a man aged 25 to 40 who received the YFV17D yellow fever vaccine.

This clonotype was observed a few times. The gene calls are TRBV4-1 and TRBJ2-1; D unclear. CDR3 length: 12 residues. V was trimmed by 0 bases and J by 14 bases, leaving 11 bases between them. Per germline, CDR1 MGHRA and CDR2 YSYEKL. The CDR3 DNA reads as TGCGCCAGCAGCCAAGATCTTAGAGAGGAGTTCTTC. It encodes CASSQDLREEFF.

This clonotype was picked up a small number of times. The chain employs TRBV5-1 and TRBJ2-2; D may be TRBD2 (5 bases). The V and J ends lost 4 bases and 8 bases respectively, with 15 bases between them. This CDR3 is built from 14 residues. Germline CDR1 is SGHRS and CDR2 is YFSETQ. CDR3 in amino acids: CASSPNARGGELFF. The CDR3 coding sequence is TGCGCCAGCAGCCCTAATGCCCGGGGAGGGGAGCTGTTTTTT.

This clonotype was picked up many times. The rearrangement joins TRBV7-6 to TRBJ2-5, with a possible D match to TRBD2 (5 bases). Trimming left V 1 base short and J 5 bases short, with 14 bases between. The germline V gene has CDR1 SGHVS and CDR2 FNYEAQ. The CDR3 consists of 15 residues. This CDR3 reads CASSLGRAASETQYF. The CDR3 DNA is TGTGCCAGCAGCTTAGGTCGAGCGGCTTCGGAGACCCAGTACTTC.

In its sample, this clonotype was seen many times. The CDR3 nucleotides read TGTGCCAGCAGCCAAGGGCGGGAGCAGTACTTC. Translation: CASSQGREQYF. The gene calls are TRBV6-5 and TRBJ2-7; D remains unclear. This CDR3 region has 11 residues. Between the trimmed V and J ends, which lost 6 bases and 7 bases, there was a span of 10 bases. CDR1 is MNHEY, CDR2 SVGAGI, per germline.

This clonotype has at least ten counts. V gene TRBV6-2 or TRBV6-3 combines with J gene TRBJ2-6; 10 nucleotides agree with TRBD1. Germline V gene data show CDR1 as MNHEY and CDR2 as SVGEGT. V dropped 6 bases and J dropped 3; count of bases not matched to a gene: 5. CDR3 length: 16 residues. As DNA, the CDR3 is TGTGCCAGCAGCCGACAGGGGGCCTATGGGGCCAACGTCCTGACTTTC. Translating it yields CASSRQGAYGANVLTF.

This clonotype appeared a few times. This chain connects TRBV5-1 to TRBJ2-1; D not certain. V gave up 4 bases and J gave up 2 bases, with 13 bases separating them. Per germline, CDR1 SGHRS and CDR2 YFSETQ. The CDR3 runs to 15 residues. CDR3 coding DNA: TGCGCCAGCAGCCCAACAAAATGGGCCTACAATGAGCAGTTCTTC. This translates into CASSPTKWAYNEQFF.

The gene calls are TRBV2 and TRBJ2-1; 13 bases line up with TRBD2. There are 15 residues in the CDR3. Losses at the gene ends were 10 bases for V and 7 bases for J; bases not matched to a gene: 10. CDR1 is SNHLY and CDR2 is FYNNEI in the germline V gene. The CDR3 protein is CATAKGTSGTNEQFF. For the CDR3, the DNA is TGTGCCACCGCCAAGGGGACTAGCGGGACGAATGAGCAGTTCTTC.

This clonotype turned up a few times. The chain recombines TRBV7-3 with TRBJ2-7, with D perhaps matching TRBD1 (5 bases). CDR1 and CDR2 (germline): SGHTA, FQGTGA. The CDR3 is 13 amino acids. V shed 4 bases and J shed 7 bases, with 14 bases lying between them. The CDR3 DNA reads TGTGCCAGCAGCTGGACATCGGTGGGAGAGCAGTACTTC. This encodes CASSWTSVGEQYF.

This clonotype was detected ten times or more. The chain recombines TRBV28 with TRBJ2-3; weak D call: TRBD2 (5 bases). This CDR3 is 14 amino acids long. The germline gives CDR1 MDHEN, CDR2 SYDVKM. Trimming removed 1 base at V and 3 bases at J, with 8 bases between. In nucleotides, the CDR3 is TGTGCCAGCAGTTTATTTAGGGAGACAGATACGCAGTATTTT. It yields the protein CASSLFRETDTQYF.

This clonotype has a count of ten or more. V gene TRBV4-3 combines with J gene TRBJ2-3; D perhaps matches TRBD1 (6 bases). Germline V gives CDR1 LGHNA, CDR2 YSLEER. The V end was cut by 1 base, the J end by 2 bases, with 19 bases between. The CDR3 sequence is 18 residues long. CDR3 sequence (DNA): TGCGCCAGCAGCCAAGCCAGAACCGGGACAAGGCCCACAGATACGCAGTATTTT. Amino acid sequence: CASSQARTGTRPTDTQYF.

This clonotype was counted between two and nine times. The chain combines TRBV5-6 with TRBJ2-1; D gene uncertain. Looked up from germline, CDR1 is SGHDT and CDR2 is YYEEEE. The CDR3 contains 13 residues. Between the trimmed V and J ends, which lost 2 bases and 8 bases, there was a span of 11 bases. CDR3 sequence: CASSFANVDEQFF. CDR3 in DNA: TGTGCCAGCAGCTTCGCTAACGTCGATGAGCAGTTCTTC.

Only a few counts were recorded for this clonotype. V and J are TRBV5-1 and TRBJ2-4, with 9 nucleotides matching TRBD1. This CDR3 contains 17 residues. V lost 2 bases to trimming and J lost 9 bases; unmatched junction nucleotides: 15. Germline values: CDR1 SGHRS, CDR2 YFSETQ. CDR3 nucleotides: TGCGCCAGCAGCTTCCTACACTGGACAGGGGACCAACGCATTCAGTACTTC. Translating gives CASSFLHWTGDQRIQYF.

This clonotype was counted ten times or more. V usage is TRBV4-2 and J usage is TRBJ2-7; D unresolved. CDR1 is LGHNA and CDR2 is YNFKEQ in the germline V gene. CDR3 length: 12 residues. V was trimmed by 0 bases and J by 6 bases, leaving 6 bases between them. The DNA of the CDR3 is TGTGCCAGCAGCCAAGATGTAGGCGAGCAGTACTTC. Translated, it gives CASSQDVGEQYF.

This chain uses TRBV7-2 with TRBJ2-7, with D perhaps TRBD1 or TRBD2 (5 bases each). The V end lost 4 bases, the J end lost 2 bases, and 15 bases lay between the germline ends. The CDR3 has 15 residues. In germline, CDR1 is SGHTA, CDR2 FQGNSA. The CDR3 sequence is CASSSGAAGAYEQYF. The CDR3, as DNA: TGTGCCAGCAGCTCCGGGGCAGCAGGTGCCTACGAGCAGTACTTC. Drawing the rest from reference TRBV7-2 and TRBJ2-7, the complete variable domain is GAGVSQSPSNKVTEKGKDVELRCDPISGHTALYWYRQSLGQGLEFLIYFQGNSAPDKSGLPSDRFSAERTGGSVSTLTIQRTQQEDSAVYLCASSSGAAGAYEQYFGPGTRLTVT.

This clonotype was seen only a few times. The chain uses TRBV12-3 or TRBV12-4 and TRBJ2-3, with D hard to call. Trimming left V 7 bases short and J 4 bases short, with 9 bases between. This CDR3 has 12 amino acids. The CDR3 DNA reads as TGTGCCAGCACCCTTTGGGCAGATACGCAGTATTTT. Its protein product is CASTLWADTQYF.

In DNA, the CDR3 is TGTGCCAGCAGCCTTTTGGAGGCCTACAATGAGCAGTTCTTC. Amino acid sequence: CASSLLEAYNEQFF. The V call is TRBV3-1, the J call TRBJ2-1, with D perhaps TRBD2 (5 bases). The CDR3 totals 14 residues. From germline, CDR1 is LGHDT and CDR2 YNNKEL (reference sequence). V was trimmed by 4 bases and J by 2 bases, leaving 9 bases between them.

The V gene is TRBV23-1, the J gene TRBJ2-3, with D unresolved. TRBV23-1 is assigned to the ORF class and has an uncertain function. V was shortened by 7 bases and J by 0 bases, with 14 bases between the two germline ends. CDR3 length: 15 amino acids. The CDR3 here is CASTQRNTSTDTQYF. CDR3 in DNA: TGCGCCAGCACGCAGCGCAACACTAGCACAGATACGCAGTATTTT.

The sample holds many counts of this clonotype. The chain joins TRBV7-2 to TRBJ2-2; 10 nucleotides match TRBD2. Germline values: CDR1 SGHTA, CDR2 FQGNSA. This CDR3 spans 17 amino acids. J gave up 6 bases and V 6 bases, and 13 bases lay outside the gene matches. The CDR3: CASRLQTSSGSAGELFF. The CDR3 DNA follows: TGTGCCAGCAGACTCCAGACCTCTAGCGGGAGCGCCGGGGAGCTGTTTTTT.

This clonotype was counted between two and nine times. This chain links TRBV5-1 with TRBJ2-1; TRBD2 agrees at 8 bases. Germline CDR1 is SGHRS and CDR2 is YFSETQ. V lost 6 bases to trimming and J lost 1 base; unmatched junction nucleotides: 12. The CDR3 spans 17 residues. The CDR3 nucleotides read TGCGCCAGCAACGGGGCCTTAGCGGGGCTATCCTACAATGAGCAGTTCTTC. Amino acids: CASNGALAGLSYNEQFF.

The chain carries TRBV5-1 and TRBJ2-1, with D unclear. The CDR3 is 15 amino acids. Germline-derived CDR1 and CDR2 are SGHRS and YFSETQ. V lost 0 bases and J lost 9, with 16 bases in between. This CDR3 reads CASSLDGPRVSEQFF. As DNA, the CDR3 is TGCGCCAGCAGCTTGGATGGCCCCCGGGTGTCTGAGCAGTTCTTC.